The clone carrying this T cell receptor (beta chain) has more than one count but fewer than ten. The sample comes from a study of blood T cells in healthy people across ages. Primed by a sample-barcoded 5' primer and a J-beta primer mix, a second PCR proceeded for 7 to 11 cycles. TCRdb used MiXCR to reprocess the 5' RACE reads, holding one entry per CDR3 protein. The sample consists of 650,000 to 1,000,000 distinct CDR3 sequences, roughly 34% of them appearing once. Input material: blood. This TCR was recovered from a man aged 18 to 30 in good health.

DNA for the CDR3: TGCGCCAGCAGTCGCCCCAATGAGGGTTACAAAAACATTCAGTACTTC. It specifies CASSRPNEGYKNIQYF. V is TRBV5-1 and J is TRBJ2-4; tentatively, D is TRBD2 (5 bases). CDR1 is SGHRS and CDR2 is YFSETQ in the germline V gene. V was pared by 5 bases and J by 3 bases, with 18 bases between. CDR3 length: 16 amino acids.